What follows are 2 T cell receptor beta chains derived from one specimen sequenced in a study of T cell responses to AZD1222 COVID-19 vaccine. This table comes from immunoSEQ multiplex PCR, and its TCRdb copy is limited to in-frame clones, with some not included. Seen here are about 200,000 clones, approximately 90% observed once, and the top ten hold around 3%. Sequencing used peripheral blood, obtained 28 days after the second AZD1222 dose. The receptors were sampled from an adult who received the AZD1222 COVID-19 vaccine.

The rearrangement uses TRBV5-1 and TRBJ2-2, with TRBD2 matching 7 bases. The germline V gene encodes CDR1 SGHRS and CDR2 YFSETQ. The CDR3 contains 14 residues. V lost 6 bases to trimming and J lost 7 bases; unmatched junction nucleotides: 9. Here the CDR3 reads CASTVGGSVGELFF. CDR3 coding DNA: TGCGCCAGCACCGTGGGAGGGTCGGTCGGGGAGCTGTTTTTT.

The CDR3: CASSFGSKGSYNEQFF. In DNA, the CDR3 is TGTGCCAGCAGCTTCGGATCAAAAGGTTCCTACAATGAGCAGTTCTTC. V is TRBV5-4 and J is TRBJ2-1, with D unclear. CDR1 SGHNT and CDR2 YYREEE come from the germline V gene (reference sequence). The CDR3 is 16 amino acids. Trimming left V 2 bases short and J 1 base short, with 13 bases between.